These 28 T cell receptor beta chains originate from one sample sequenced in a study of T cell responses to AZD1222 COVID-19 vaccine. Sequencing was performed with immunoSEQ multiplex PCR; in TCRdb, only in-frame clones are kept and a portion is missing. The sample comprises around 170,000 clones, around 90% of which are singletons, and 1.5% to 2.5% rests with the top ten. Sequences were derived from peripheral blood, sampled 28 days after the second AZD1222 dose. These receptors originate from an adult who received the AZD1222 COVID-19 vaccine.

The chain uses TRBV21-1 and TRBJ2-7; TRBD1, the table's D call, was not compared with the DNA. TRBV21-1 is a pseudogene locus. The CDR3 consists of 12 residues. CDR3 amino acids: CASGDSLYEQYF. The DNA of the CDR3 is TGTGCCAGCGGGGACAGCCTCTACGAGCAGTACTTC.

This chain connects TRBV7-2 to TRBJ2-3; 7 bases agree with TRBD1. This CDR3 region has 14 residues. V lost 6 bases, J lost 2 bases, and 5 bases stayed unmatched. Germline assignment: CDR1 SGHTA and CDR2 FQGNSA. The CDR3 protein is CASRHDRDTDTQYF. The CDR3 DNA reads as TGTGCCAGCAGGCACGACAGGGACACAGATACGCAGTATTTT.

The V gene is TRBV19, the J gene TRBJ2-7; 7 positions agree with TRBD2. The V gene end was trimmed by 5 bases and the J gene end by 3 bases; junction bases not matched to a gene: 7. The CDR3 consists of 14 residues. Germline values: CDR1 LNHDA, CDR2 SQIVND (reference sequence). The CDR3, as DNA: TGTGCCAGTAGTGCCTCGACTAGCAACTACGAGCAGTACTTC. It codes for CASSASTSNYEQYF.

V usage is TRBV6-6 and J usage is TRBJ1-5; D is uncertain. This CDR3 has 14 residues. Trimming cost V 3 bases and J 3 bases, with 9 bases left between them. Per the germline V gene, CDR1 is MNHNY and CDR2 is SVGAGI (reference sequence). The CDR3 nucleotides are TGTGCCAGCAGTTATGTTCTGATCAATCAGCCCCAGCATTTT. It translates to CASSYVLINQPQHF.

The sample holds one count of this clone. This chain joins TRBV27 and TRBJ2-1; no clear D. The CDR3 is 15 residues long. Looked up from germline, CDR1 is MNHEY and CDR2 is SMNVEV (reference sequence). Trimming stripped 9 bases from V and 2 bases from J, with 17 bases between. The CDR3 bases are TGTGCCAGTGTAACTACGACCAGCCCCTACAATGAGCAGTTCTTC. This translates into CASVTTTSPYNEQFF.

The chain is built from TRBV15 and TRBJ1-6, with D possibly being TRBD1 (6 bases). Trimming pared 5 bases from V and 7 bases from J, leaving 9 bases between. The CDR3 contains 13 residues. Looked up from germline, CDR1 is LNHNV and CDR2 is YYDKDF (reference sequence). The CDR3 sequence: CATSGGQNSPLHF. The CDR3 nucleotides are TGTGCCACCAGCGGCGGACAGAATTCACCCCTCCACTTT.

This chain uses TRBV7-2 with TRBJ1-1, with 11 nucleotides matching TRBD1. In germline, CDR1 is SGHTA, CDR2 FQGNSA. The CDR3 covers 14 residues. J gave up 11 bases and V 5 bases, and 10 bases lay outside the gene matches. The CDR3 here is CASSKGQGEAGAFF. The CDR3 nucleotides are TGTGCCAGCAGCAAGGGACAGGGGGAAGCTGGGGCTTTCTTT.

This sequence joins TRBV18 and TRBJ1-2, with D unclear. The CDR3 contains 14 residues. Germline V CDR1 and CDR2: KGHSH, LQKENI. V lost 3 bases, J lost 6 bases, and 14 bases lay in between. This CDR3 is CASSPLPREDGYTF. The DNA for the CDR3 is TGTGCCAGCTCACCCCTCCCGCGGGAGGATGGCTACACCTTC. Using reference TRBV18 and TRBJ1-2 for the parts outside the CDR3, the full variable domain is NAGVMQNPRHLVRRRGQEARLRCSPMKGHSHVYWYRQLPEEGLKFMVYLQKENIIDESGMPKERFSAEFPKEGPSILRIQQVVRGDSAAYFCASSPLPREDGYTFGSGTRLTVV.

CDR3 amino acids: CASGSRSYTEAFF. The CDR3 nucleotides are TGTGCCAGCGGGTCCAGGAGCTACACTGAAGCTTTCTTT. V usage is TRBV12-3 or TRBV12-4 and J usage is TRBJ1-1; D unresolved. Trimming took off 8 bases at V and 3 bases at J, with 13 bases between the two ends. The CDR3 sequence is 13 residues long.

This clone was seen only a few times. J is TRBJ1-3 and V is TRBV6-6; D ambiguous. Germline assignment: CDR1 MNHNY and CDR2 SVGAGI (reference sequence). The ends were cut back, 5 bases at V and 1 base at J, with 18 bases in the middle. The CDR3 length is 17 residues. The DNA of the CDR3 is TGTGCCAGCAGTCCATCCCCTATGCCGGGATCTGGAAACACCATATATTTT. Amino acid sequence: CASSPSPMPGSGNTIYF.

This chain uses TRBV25-1 with TRBJ1-3, with D perhaps TRBD1 (5 bases). With 5 bases removed from V and 0 bases from J, the gap between germline ends came to 17 bases. From germline, CDR1 is MGHDK and CDR2 SYGVNS. The CDR3 contains 17 residues. CDR3 sequence: CASSRAGSPNSGNTIYF. In DNA, the CDR3 is TGTGCCAGCAGTAGAGCAGGGTCACCAAACTCTGGAAACACCATATATTTT. The full variable domain, rest sourced from reference TRBV25-1 and TRBJ1-3, is EADIYQTPRYLVIGTGKKITLECSQTMGHDKMYWYQQDPGMELHLIHYSYGVNSTEKGDLSSESTVSRIRTEHFPLTLESARPSHTSQYLCASSRAGSPNSGNTIYFGEGSWLTVV.

Regarding this clone: A read error may account for a junction end that differs from germline. The chain combines TRBV2 with TRBJ1-5; D unresolved. The CDR3 totals 13 residues. Germline V gene data show CDR1 as SNHLY and CDR2 as FYNNEI. CDR3: CASSEGSNQPQHF. The CDR3 coding sequence is TGTGCCAGCAGCGAAGGGAGCAATCAGCCCCAGCATTTT.

This chain connects TRBV11-2 to TRBJ1-3; D uncertain. There are 16 residues in the CDR3. Germline V gene lookup returns CDR1 SGHAT and CDR2 FQNNGV. V was clipped by 5 bases and J by 2 bases, with 16 bases between them. The DNA of the CDR3 is TGTGCCAGCAGCGTGGTTCCGGTTCTTGCTGGAAACACCATATATTTT. As protein: CASSVVPVLAGNTIYF.

The rearrangement joins TRBV19 to TRBJ1-1, with D possibly being TRBD1 (6 bases). CDR1 and CDR2 from the germline V gene are LNHDA and SQIVND (reference sequence). The CDR3 is made up of 19 amino acids. Trimming took off 5 bases at V and 1 base at J, with 26 bases between the two ends. The CDR3 DNA reads as TGTGCCAGTAGTCGCCTCCTCCCCAGGACAGAGCTAGGGAACACTGAAGCTTTCTTT. Translating gives CASSRLLPRTELGNTEAFF.

The gene calls are TRBV5-5 and TRBJ1-4; 9 nucleotides line up with TRBD1. The CDR3 runs to 16 residues. CDR1 is SGHKS, CDR2 YYEKEE, per germline (reference sequence). J lost 8 bases, V lost 0 bases, and 8 bases had no gene match. The CDR3 region is CASSLVGGQGEEKLFF. DNA for the CDR3: TGTGCCAGCAGCTTGGTAGGGGGACAGGGAGAAGAAAAACTGTTTTTT.

This clone was seen a handful of times. The chain combines TRBV9 with TRBJ1-2, with 10 bases identical to TRBD1. Germline loops: CDR1 SGDLS, CDR2 YYNGEE. The V and J ends lost 3 bases and 6 bases, in that order; junction bases with no gene match: 5. This CDR3 region has 14 residues. The CDR3 loop is CASSDPGQGNGYTF. The CDR3 coding sequence is TGTGCCAGCAGCGATCCGGGACAGGGGAATGGCTACACCTTC.

The J gene is TRBJ1-2, the V gene TRBV7-2, with 9 bases aligning to TRBD1. V shed 3 bases, J shed 4 bases, and the junction held 6 bases outside the gene matches. The CDR3 length is 15 residues. Looked up from germline, CDR1 is SGHTA and CDR2 is FQGNSA. The CDR3 spells CASSFRQGVAYGYTF. The CDR3 DNA sequence: TGTGCCAGCAGCTTCAGACAGGGGGTAGCCTATGGCTACACCTTC.

This rearrangement joins TRBV28 to TRBJ1-6, with a tentative D call TRBD1 (6 bases). The CDR3 consists of 15 residues. Trimming left V 3 bases short and J 10 bases short, with 16 bases between. Germline CDR1 reads MDHEN; CDR2 reads SYDVKM. The CDR3 nucleotides read TGTGCCAGCAGTTTGGGCGTCAGGGGTGAATCACCCCTCCACTTT. Residues: CASSLGVRGESPLHF.

The chain is built from TRBV7-8 and TRBJ2-1; 13 positions match TRBD2. This CDR3 contains 15 residues. Looked up from germline, CDR1 is SGHVS and CDR2 is FQNEAQ. The V segment lost 4 bases and the J segment 7 bases; nucleotides outside the gene matches: 4. DNA of the CDR3: TGTGCCAGCAGCTCTGGACTAGCGGGAGCTAATGAGCAGTTCTTC. Residues: CASSSGLAGANEQFF.

This rearrangement joins TRBV11-2 to TRBJ2-1; D gene unclear. The germline V gene encodes CDR1 SGHAT and CDR2 FQNNGV. Deletions cut 1 base from V and 5 bases from J, with 9 bases between. This CDR3 region has 14 residues. The CDR3 loop is CASSLGGRDNEQFF. In nucleotides, the CDR3 is TGTGCCAGCAGCTTAGGTGGTAGGGACAATGAGCAGTTCTTC.

The rearrangement joins TRBV7-3 to TRBJ2-1; D ambiguous. CDR3 size: 15 residues. Germline CDR1 SGHTA, CDR2 FQGTGA. V was pared by 3 bases and J by 3 bases, with 12 bases between. CDR3 amino acids: CASSFNRANYNEQFF. The CDR3 nucleotides read TGTGCCAGCAGCTTTAACCGGGCGAACTACAATGAGCAGTTCTTC. Complete variable domain (other parts from reference TRBV7-3 and TRBJ2-1): GAGVSQTPSNKVTEKGKYVELRCDPISGHTALYWYRQSLGQGPEFLIYFQGTGAADDSGLPNDRFFAVRPEGSVSTLKIQRTERGDSAVYLCASSFNRANYNEQFFGPGTRLTVL.

The gene calls are TRBV2 and TRBJ2-1; the match to TRBD2 covers 9 bases. With V trimmed by 6 bases and J by 4 bases, 7 bases remained unmatched. CDR3 size: 15 residues. Looked up from germline, CDR1 is SNHLY and CDR2 is FYNNEI. The CDR3 loop is CASRQLAGSYNEQFF. CDR3 coding DNA: TGTGCCAGCAGGCAACTAGCGGGCTCGTACAATGAGCAGTTCTTC.

The chain links TRBV5-6 to TRBJ2-7; tentatively, D is TRBD1 (7 bases). The length of the CDR3 is 16 residues. Trimming took 0 bases from V and 3 from J, leaving 16 bases between them. Per germline, CDR1 SGHDT and CDR2 YYEEEE. The CDR3 protein is CASSLVSAGGIYEQYF. CDR3 DNA sequence: TGTGCCAGCAGCTTGGTATCGGCAGGGGGGATCTACGAGCAGTACTTC.

The genes are TRBV11-2 and TRBJ2-1, with D uncertain. The ends were cut back, 4 bases at V and 4 bases at J, with 8 bases in the middle. The CDR3 totals 13 residues. Germline CDR1 SGHAT, CDR2 FQNNGV. The CDR3 bases are TGTGCCAGCAGCTCCGGCAGGTACAATGAGCAGTTCTTC. Translated, it gives CASSSGRYNEQFF.

The chain uses TRBV19 and TRBJ2-4; TRBD1 agrees at 7 bases. This CDR3 has 15 amino acids. From germline, CDR1 is LNHDA and CDR2 SQIVND (reference sequence). V was clipped by 4 bases and J by 0 bases; unmatched bases: 3. The CDR3 reads CASSKGQLAKNIQYF. In DNA form, the CDR3 reads TGTGCCAGTAGTAAGGGACAGTTAGCCAAAAACATTCAGTACTTC.

The rearrangement joins TRBV28 to TRBJ2-3, with D possibly matching TRBD2 (6 bases). CDR1 and CDR2 from the germline V gene are MDHEN and SYDVKM. The CDR3 is made up of 15 amino acids. Trimming took 2 bases from V and 2 from J, leaving 11 bases between them. The CDR3 DNA is TGTGCCAGCAGTTTAGCGGGACCTAACACAGATACGCAGTATTTT. It codes for CASSLAGPNTDTQYF.

The V call is TRBV2, the J call TRBJ1-5; 8 positions agree with TRBD1. Germline V gene data show CDR1 as SNHLY and CDR2 as FYNNEI. Trimming cost V 4 bases and J 5 bases; bases outside gene matches: 4. The CDR3 sequence is 14 residues long. As DNA, the CDR3 is TGTGCCAGCAGTGGGGGACAGGAAGATCAGCCCCAGCATTTT. It translates to CASSGGQEDQPQHF.

V usage is TRBV6-6 and J usage is TRBJ2-1; 11 nucleotides line up with TRBD2. This CDR3 spans 16 amino acids. V dropped 0 bases and J dropped 10; count of bases not matched to a gene: 8. The germline gives CDR1 MNHNY, CDR2 SVGAGI (reference sequence). CDR3 protein: CASSYSSSGGGEEQFF. CDR3 in DNA: TGTGCCAGCAGTTACTCGAGTAGCGGGGGGGGCGAAGAGCAGTTCTTC.